Shown below are 30 T cell receptor beta chains from a single sample sequenced in a study of blood T cells in healthy people across ages. A second 7 to 11 cycle PCR used barcoded and J-beta primers. MiXCR, run by TCRdb on the 5' RACE reads, gives a single entry per CDR3 protein. The sample has over a million distinct CDR3 sequences, more than 35% seen once. Sequencing was performed on blood. All receptors derive from a woman in her sixties or seventies in good health.

This clonotype was found a few times. This chain uses TRBV12-3 or TRBV12-4 with TRBJ2-5, with D possibly being TRBD1 (6 bases). Trimming removed 5 bases from V and 5 bases from J, with 12 bases in between. The CDR3 loop spans 13 amino acids. DNA of the CDR3: TGTGCCAGCAGTGTAGGGGGAAGCGAGACCCAGTACTTC. This sequence encodes CASSVGGSETQYF.

CDR3 sequence (DNA): TGTGCCAGCAGTTCAGACTTATACAATGAGCAGTACTTC. Protein product: CASSSDLYNEQYF. This rearrangement joins TRBV6-5 to TRBJ2-7; D gene uncertain. This CDR3 is built from 13 residues. The V and J ends lost 4 bases and 7 bases respectively, with 14 bases between them. In germline, CDR1 is MNHEY, CDR2 SVGAGI.

The sample holds a few counts of this clonotype. The J gene is TRBJ2-7, the V gene TRBV6-6, with D possibly being TRBD1 (6 bases). Germline V gene lookup returns CDR1 MNHNY and CDR2 SVGAGI (reference sequence). There are 13 residues in the CDR3. Trimming took off 5 bases at V and 0 bases at J, with 8 bases between the two ends. CDR3 sequence: CASSIQGSYEQYF. The CDR3 region has the DNA TGTGCCAGCAGTATACAGGGCTCCTACGAGCAGTACTTC.

The chain recombines TRBV9 with TRBJ2-4; D ambiguous. The J call may be wrong; the DNA end is better matched by TRBJ2-7. Germline V gives CDR1 SGDLS, CDR2 YYNGEE. The CDR3 runs 16 residues. The DNA for the CDR3 is TGTGCCAGCAGCGTAGGGGGTTTGACCGCCGCCCCCGAGCAGTACTTC. It yields the protein CASSVGGLTAAPEQYF.

This clonotype was found a few times. The gene calls are TRBV29-1 and TRBJ2-1; either TRBD1 or TRBD2 may supply D (6 bases each). V lost 5 bases and J 1 base, leaving 12 bases between the germline ends. The CDR3 sequence is 14 residues long. Per the germline V gene, CDR1 is SQVTM and CDR2 is ANQGSEA. CDR3 DNA sequence: TGCAGCGTTCGCGGGACAACTTCCTACAATGAGCAGTTCTTC. This translates into CSVRGTTSYNEQFF.

This sequence joins TRBV12-3 or TRBV12-4 and TRBJ2-5, with D possibly matching TRBD1 (5 bases). Trimming removed 3 bases from V and 4 bases from J, with 21 bases in between. CDR3 length: 17 amino acids. This CDR3 reads CASSLGRGRTGGETQYF. The CDR3 coding sequence is TGTGCCAGCAGTTTGGGAAGGGGAAGAACAGGTGGAGAGACCCAGTACTTC.

The CDR3 bases are TGTGCCAGCAACCCGGACACCCAATGGAATACGCAGTATTTT. This sequence encodes CASNPDTQWNTQYF. V and J are TRBV9 and TRBJ2-3; TRBD1 might be the D (5 bases). Per germline, CDR1 SGDLS and CDR2 YYNGEE. The CDR3 runs to 14 residues. Trimming cost V 6 bases and J 7 bases, with 18 bases left between them.

This chain connects TRBV6-5 to TRBJ2-7; 10 bases are a match to TRBD1. The end of the DNA fits TRBJ2-5 better, so the J call may be wrong. The germline V gene encodes CDR1 MNHEY and CDR2 SVGAGI. This CDR3 spans 17 amino acids. CDR3 coding DNA: TGTGCCAGCAGTTTGAATCCCCGGACAGGGGGTTGGGAGACCCAGTACTTC. It is translated as CASSLNPRTGGWETQYF.

The V call is TRBV19, the J call TRBJ1-2; 9 bases map to TRBD1. The V segment lost 5 bases and the J segment 6 bases; nucleotides outside the gene matches: 10. The CDR3 covers 15 residues. From germline, CDR1 is LNHDA and CDR2 SQIVND (reference sequence). In DNA form, the CDR3 reads TGTGCCAGTAGTTCTACCGGGACAGGGTTAGATGGCTACACCTTC. Translating it yields CASSSTGTGLDGYTF.

This clonotype was detected a few times. The genes are TRBV6-4 and TRBJ2-3; TRBD2 agrees at 10 bases. The CDR3 loop spans 13 amino acids. V trimming: 3 bases; J trimming: 8 bases; junction bases outside the gene matches: 2. The germline CDR1 and CDR2 sequences are MRHNA and SNTAGT. DNA for the CDR3: TGTGCCAGCAGTGAGGCTAGCGGGGGTACGCAGTATTTT. It specifies CASSEASGGTQYF.

This clonotype was detected only a few times. The genes are TRBV4-1 and TRBJ2-7; TRBD2 might be the D (6 bases). This CDR3 has 15 amino acids. V was shortened by 1 base and J by 1 base, with 11 bases between the two germline ends. Germline CDR1 and CDR2: MGHRA and YSYEKL. The CDR3 coding sequence is TGCGCCAGCAGCCAAGCATGGGACTCATCCTACGAGCAGTACTTC. Protein product: CASSQAWDSSYEQYF.

A few counts support this clonotype. The chain carries TRBV20-1 and TRBJ1-5, with 7 bases lining up with TRBD1. Germline V gene data show CDR1 as DFQATT and CDR2 as SNEGSKA (reference sequence). The CDR3 is 13 amino acids. Trimming removed 3 bases from V and 12 bases from J; junction bases left unmatched: 11. CDR3 sequence reads: CSASGQGGRLQHF. CDR3 nucleotide sequence: TGCAGTGCTAGTGGGCAGGGGGGCCGGCTCCAGCATTTT.

To note about this clonotype: At one end the junction does not follow the germline gene, possibly because of a read error. V gene TRBV3-1 combines with J gene TRBJ1-2; D gene ambiguous. This CDR3 has 18 residues. The germline V gene encodes CDR1 LGHDT and CDR2 YNNKEL (reference sequence). The chain's CDR3 is CASGQQNPGVSASCGYTF. CDR3 coding DNA: TGTGCCAGCGGCCAGCAAAATCCCGGTGTTTCCGCCTCCTGTGGCTACACCTTC.

The chain is built from TRBV7-2 and TRBJ2-3; no definite D call. From germline, CDR1 is SGHTA and CDR2 FQGNSA. V lost 8 bases and J 0 bases, leaving 9 bases between the germline ends. The CDR3 runs to 13 residues. The CDR3 loop reads CASVHTSTDTQYF. CDR3 sequence (DNA): TGTGCCAGCGTGCACACTAGCACAGATACGCAGTATTTT.

The rearrangement links TRBV27 to TRBJ2-1; 9 bases map to TRBD2. The trim removed 1 base at V and 3 bases at J, leaving 10 bases unmatched. CDR3 length: 18 amino acids. Germline CDR1 and CDR2: MNHEY and SMNVEV (reference sequence). The CDR3: CASSLFSRSGSYYNEQFF. The DNA for the CDR3 is TGTGCCAGCAGTTTATTCTCCCGTAGCGGGAGCTACTACAATGAGCAGTTCTTC.

The chain combines TRBV27 with TRBJ2-7; D is undetermined. V lost 5 bases to trimming and J lost 3 bases, with 11 bases between them. Germline loops: CDR1 MNHEY, CDR2 SMNVEV (reference sequence). The CDR3 is 13 residues long. The chain's CDR3 is CASSAGAHYEQYF. DNA for the CDR3: TGTGCCAGCAGTGCAGGAGCCCACTACGAGCAGTACTTC.

This clonotype turned up a few times. The chain links TRBV5-1 to TRBJ1-2, with 11 nucleotides matching TRBD1. Germline CDR1 is SGHRS and CDR2 is YFSETQ. Trimming at V came to 1 base and at J to 1 base, leaving 6 bases not matched to a gene. The CDR3 runs 17 residues. The chain's CDR3 is CASSLTTGTGGNYGYTF. The CDR3 nucleotides are TGCGCCAGCAGCTTGACCACCGGGACAGGGGGTAACTATGGCTACACCTTC.

This chain connects TRBV7-9 to TRBJ2-1; TRBD2 might be the D (6 bases). The germline CDR1 and CDR2 sequences are SEHNR and FQNEAQ (reference sequence). V shed 5 bases and J shed 2 bases, with 16 bases lying between them. CDR3 size: 16 residues. Here the CDR3 reads CASSLRGTQTYNEQFF. The CDR3 DNA reads as TGTGCCAGCAGCCTAAGAGGGACTCAGACCTACAATGAGCAGTTCTTC.

CDR3 in amino acids: CASTSFGVAGTSTDTQYF. As DNA, the CDR3 is TGTGCCAGCACCTCATTTGGGGTAGCGGGTACTAGCACAGATACGCAGTATTTT. The chain links TRBV12-3 or TRBV12-4 to TRBJ2-3; 7 positions agree with TRBD2. V trimming: 7 bases; J trimming: 0 bases; junction bases outside the gene matches: 16. The CDR3 extends over 18 amino acids.

This clonotype was recorded at least ten times. The chain links TRBV7-2 to TRBJ2-7; TRBD2 might be the D (6 bases). V gave up 5 bases and J gave up 0 bases, with 14 bases separating them. The CDR3 has 15 residues. CDR1 and CDR2 from the germline V gene are SGHTA and FQGNSA. The DNA for the CDR3 is TGTGCCAGCAGCGCAGGGACTCTAGCCTCCTACGAGCAGTACTTC. Translating gives CASSAGTLASYEQYF.

The chain recombines TRBV7-9 with TRBJ2-1; D gene ambiguous. V was trimmed by 2 bases and J by 8 bases, leaving 13 bases between them. This CDR3 region has 14 residues. CDR1 is SEHNR and CDR2 is FQNEAQ in the germline V gene (reference sequence). The CDR3 loop is CASSLSGAADEQFF. The DNA for the CDR3 is TGTGCCAGCAGCTTATCTGGAGCTGCGGATGAGCAGTTCTTC.

This clonotype was seen a few times. J is TRBJ2-1 and V is TRBV10-3; 8 positions agree with TRBD2. The germline gives CDR1 ENHRY, CDR2 SYGVKD. The CDR3 runs to 14 residues. The trim removed 5 bases at V and 2 bases at J, leaving 2 bases unmatched. The chain's CDR3 is CAISPGGAYNEQFF. CDR3 nucleotide sequence: TGTGCCATCAGTCCGGGGGGGGCCTACAATGAGCAGTTCTTC.

In its sample, this clonotype is medium-sized. The gene calls are TRBV7-9 and TRBJ2-5; TRBD2 matches 12 bases. V was pared by 5 bases and J by 1 base, with 2 bases of the junction left unmatched. The CDR3 contains 15 residues. From germline, CDR1 is SEHNR and CDR2 FQNEAQ (reference sequence). CDR3 loop: CASSKGLAGQETQYF. CDR3 DNA sequence: TGTGCCAGCAGCAAGGGACTAGCGGGCCAAGAGACCCAGTACTTC.

The gene calls are TRBV5-1 and TRBJ2-3; 8 nucleotides match TRBD2. Unmatched junction bases numbered 8, after V lost 4 bases and J lost 4 bases. Germline CDR1 SGHRS, CDR2 YFSETQ. The CDR3 length is 15 residues. The CDR3 here is CASSPGGVLPDTQYF. CDR3 DNA sequence: TGCGCCAGCAGCCCGGGAGGGGTCCTCCCAGATACGCAGTATTTT.

J is TRBJ2-7 and V is TRBV5-1; possible D gene TRBD2, 5 bases. Near its end, the DNA agrees better with TRBJ2-1, so the J call may be wrong. This CDR3 is built from 14 residues. Germline loops: CDR1 SGHRS, CDR2 YFSETQ. CDR3 residues: CASSLDPSPNEQFF. CDR3 coding DNA: TGCGCCAGCAGCTTGGATCCTAGCCCCAATGAGCAGTTCTTC.

The chain links TRBV12-3 or TRBV12-4 to TRBJ2-5, with 9 bases matching TRBD1. This CDR3 region has 15 residues. Trimming at V came to 5 bases and at J to 4 bases, leaving 8 bases not matched to a gene. CDR3 in DNA: TGTGCCAGCAGTCTACGGACAGGGGACCGAGAGACCCAGTACTTC. Residues: CASSLRTGDRETQYF.

This clonotype was seen only a few times. This sequence joins TRBV5-4 and TRBJ2-3, with 7 bases that match TRBD2. This CDR3 has 15 residues. The V segment lost 5 bases and the J segment 2 bases; nucleotides outside the gene matches: 8. Per the germline V gene, CDR1 is SGHNT and CDR2 is YYREEE (reference sequence). CDR3 nucleotide sequence: TGTGCCAGCAGTCCGTTAGCGGGCTTCACAGATACGCAGTATTTT. This encodes CASSPLAGFTDTQYF.

This clonotype was counted only a few times. The chain carries TRBV12-3 or TRBV12-4 and TRBJ1-2, with TRBD1 as a possible D gene (5 bases). This CDR3 contains 15 residues. V was clipped by 3 bases and J by 0 bases, with 11 bases between them. CDR3 amino acids: CASSFLGRPNYGYTF. CDR3 bases: TGTGCCAGCAGTTTCTTGGGGCGACCTAACTATGGCTACACCTTC.

The rearrangement uses TRBV29-1 and TRBJ1-1; D gene ambiguous. The CDR3 sequence is 14 residues long. The germline gives CDR1 SQVTM, CDR2 ANQGSEA. The V and J ends lost 1 base and 6 bases respectively, with 15 bases between them. CDR3 sequence reads: CSVEGLYGTSEAFF. DNA for the CDR3: TGCAGCGTTGAAGGATTATACGGCACCTCTGAAGCTTTCTTT.

This clonotype was detected a few times. The rearrangement joins TRBV3-1 to TRBJ2-1; TRBD2 matches at 8 bases. V lost 3 bases, J lost 4 bases, and 11 bases stayed unmatched. This CDR3 has 17 amino acids. Germline V gene sequence: CDR1 LGHDT, CDR2 YNNKEL (reference sequence). The CDR3 protein is CASSHRTGAGVYNEQFF. The CDR3 bases are TGTGCCAGCAGCCACCGAACGGGAGCGGGAGTTTACAATGAGCAGTTCTTC.